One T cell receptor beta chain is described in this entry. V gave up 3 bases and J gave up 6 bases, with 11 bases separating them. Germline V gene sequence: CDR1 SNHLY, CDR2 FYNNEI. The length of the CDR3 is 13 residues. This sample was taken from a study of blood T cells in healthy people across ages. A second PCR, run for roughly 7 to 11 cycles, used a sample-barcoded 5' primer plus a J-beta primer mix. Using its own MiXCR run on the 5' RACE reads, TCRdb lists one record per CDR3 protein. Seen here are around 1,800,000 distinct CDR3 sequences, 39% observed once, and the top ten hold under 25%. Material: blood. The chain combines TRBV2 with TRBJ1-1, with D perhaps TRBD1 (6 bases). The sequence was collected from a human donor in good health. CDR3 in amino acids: CASSDRTAPEAFF. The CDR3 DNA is TGTGCCAGCAGTGATCGGACAGCCCCTGAAGCTTTCTTT.